This T cell receptor (beta chain) was recorded in a study of regulatory T cells in long-lasting Graves disease. Germline V gene sequence: CDR1 SNHLY, CDR2 FYNNEI. Trimming shortened V by 2 bases and J by 0 bases, and 10 bases separated the two germline ends. The CDR3 sequence is 16 residues long. According to the study, TCR beta libraries were built with iRepertoire HTBI primers and CDR3-region Arm-PCR. TCRdb used MiXCR to reprocess the multiplex PCR reads, holding one entry per CDR3 protein. The sample lists roughly 610,000 distinct CDR3 sequences, roughly 15% occurring once. This clonotype has just a few counts. The time point denotes: newly diagnosed GD, antithyroid drugs for less than 3 months. TCR sequences were obtained from RNA taken from PBMCs. This sample also appeared in a second study, on T cells in Graves' hyperthyroidism and ophthalmopathy. As that report states: The hyperthyroidism patients had all been newly diagnosed, and their disease duration was under 2 months. Their ages ranged from 18 to 65 years. In making diagnoses, clinical symptoms, serum thyroxine and TRAb, thyroid ultrasound and orbital computed tomography were all used. First-round RT-PCR of the TCR CDR3 relied on the HTBI primer set.

This TCR derives from a woman in her twenties or thirties with Graves disease. This sequence joins TRBV2 and TRBJ2-2; D remains ambiguous. Sequences were derived from peripheral blood mononuclear cells (PBMCs), sampled at new diagnosis, from a patient treated with antithyroid drugs. CDR3 in amino acids: CASSEFHRTNTGELFF. CDR3 in DNA: TGTGCCAGCAGTGAATTCCACAGAACGAACACCGGGGAGCTGTTTTTT.